This T cell receptor beta chain derives from a study of HIV-infected patients and healthy controls. CDR3 length equals 14 residues. Germline V CDR1 and CDR2: GTSNPN, SVGIG (reference sequence). The V gene lost 3 bases and the J gene lost 1 base, with 12 bases spanning the gap. Notes on the study in general: HIV+ repertoires were severely depleted of MAIT alpha-chain CDR3s, unlike healthy controls. With just sixteen HIV-infected individuals processed, the findings' generality was considered strongly limited.

As regards this clonotype: Its antigen is unidentified.

Reverse transcription used around 500 ng RNA and constant-region primers for alpha and beta. Using multiplexing indices, alpha and beta chain libraries were generated apart by chain-specific third strand synthesis. A single primer pair per chain amplified all rearrangements, with per-molecule barcodes. A 5' RACE adapter with a random hexamer and the SP2 primer site was joined to cDNA. TCRdb processed the 5' RACE reads anew with MiXCR; each CDR3 protein has one entry. The sample consists of under 15,000 distinct CDR3 sequences, approximately 10% of them appearing once. Whole blood was used without fractionation, so all unsorted peripheral T cells were included.

The sample taken for sequencing was blood. V is TRBV30 and J is TRBJ2-5; D may correspond to TRBD1 or TRBD2 (5 bases each). The sequence was obtained from an adult in good health. This chain's CDR3 is CAWSQTGPQETQYF. CDR3 nucleotides: TGTGCCTGGAGCCAAACGGGGCCCCAAGAGACCCAGTACTTC. Complete variable domain (other parts from reference TRBV30 and TRBJ2-5): SQTIHQWPATLVQPVGSPLSLECTVEGTSNPNLYWYRQAAGRGLQLLFYSVGIGQISSEVPQNLSASRPQDRQFILSSKKLLLSDSGFYLCAWSQTGPQETQYFGPGTRLLVL.